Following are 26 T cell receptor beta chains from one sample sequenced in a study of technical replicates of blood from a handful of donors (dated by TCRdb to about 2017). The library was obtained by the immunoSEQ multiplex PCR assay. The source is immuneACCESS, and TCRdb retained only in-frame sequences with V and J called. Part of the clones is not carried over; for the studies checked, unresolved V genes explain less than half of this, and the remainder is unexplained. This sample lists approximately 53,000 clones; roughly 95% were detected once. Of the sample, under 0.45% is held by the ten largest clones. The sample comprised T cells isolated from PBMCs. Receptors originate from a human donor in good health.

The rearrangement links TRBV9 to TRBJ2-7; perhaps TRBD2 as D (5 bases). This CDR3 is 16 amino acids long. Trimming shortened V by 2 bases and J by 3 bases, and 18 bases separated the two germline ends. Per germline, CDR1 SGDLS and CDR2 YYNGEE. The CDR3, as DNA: TGTGCCAGCAGCGTCGGGGTCCTAAATCAAATCTACGAGCAGTACTTC. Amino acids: CASSVGVLNQIYEQYF.

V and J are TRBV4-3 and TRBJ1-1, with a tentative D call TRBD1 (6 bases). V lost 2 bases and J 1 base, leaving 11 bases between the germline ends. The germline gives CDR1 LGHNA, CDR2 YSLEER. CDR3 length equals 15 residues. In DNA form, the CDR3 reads TGCGCCAGCAGCCAAACAACAGGGACGAACACTGAAGCTTTCTTT. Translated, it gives CASSQTTGTNTEAFF.

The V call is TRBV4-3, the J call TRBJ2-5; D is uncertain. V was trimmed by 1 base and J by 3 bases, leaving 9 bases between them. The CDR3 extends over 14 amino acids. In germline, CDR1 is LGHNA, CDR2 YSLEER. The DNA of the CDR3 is TGCGCCAGCAGCCAAGGACTTGTAAAAGAGACCCAGTACTTC. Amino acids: CASSQGLVKETQYF.

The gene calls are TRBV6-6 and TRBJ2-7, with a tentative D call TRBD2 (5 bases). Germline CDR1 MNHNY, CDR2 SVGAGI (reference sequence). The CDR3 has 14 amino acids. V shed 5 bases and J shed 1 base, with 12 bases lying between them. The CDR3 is CASSHPGRSYEQYF. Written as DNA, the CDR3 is TGTGCCAGCAGTCATCCGGGAAGATCCTACGAGCAGTACTTC.

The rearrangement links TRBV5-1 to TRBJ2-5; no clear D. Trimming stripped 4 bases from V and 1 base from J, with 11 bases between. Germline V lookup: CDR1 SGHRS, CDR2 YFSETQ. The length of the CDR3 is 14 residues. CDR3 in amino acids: CASSPNSAQETQYF. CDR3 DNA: TGCGCCAGCAGCCCGAACAGTGCCCAAGAGACCCAGTACTTC. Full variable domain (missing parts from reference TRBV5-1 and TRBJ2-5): KAGVTQTPRYLIKTRGQQVTLSCSPISGHRSVSWYQQTPGQGLQFLFEYFSETQRNKGNFPGRFSGRQFSNSRSEMNVSTLELGDSALYLCASSPNSAQETQYFGPGTRLLVL.

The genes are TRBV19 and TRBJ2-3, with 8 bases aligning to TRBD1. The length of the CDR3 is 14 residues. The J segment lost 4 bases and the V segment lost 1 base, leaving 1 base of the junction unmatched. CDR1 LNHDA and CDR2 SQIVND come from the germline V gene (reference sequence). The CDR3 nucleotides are TGTGCCAGTAGTATAGCAGGGGGCGCAGATACGCAGTATTTT. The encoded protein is CASSIAGGADTQYF.

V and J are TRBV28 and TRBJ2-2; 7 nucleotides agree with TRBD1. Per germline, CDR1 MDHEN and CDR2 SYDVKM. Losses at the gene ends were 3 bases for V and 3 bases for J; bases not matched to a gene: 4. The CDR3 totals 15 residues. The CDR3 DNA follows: TGTGCCAGCAGTTTTAGGGACAGAGACACCGGGGAGCTGTTTTTT. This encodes CASSFRDRDTGELFF. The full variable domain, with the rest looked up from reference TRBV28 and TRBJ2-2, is DVKVTQSSRYLVKRTGEKVFLECVQDMDHENMFWYRQDPGLGLRLIYFSYDVKMKEKGDIPEGYSVSREKKERFSLILESASTNQTSMYLCASSFRDRDTGELFFGEGSRLTVL.

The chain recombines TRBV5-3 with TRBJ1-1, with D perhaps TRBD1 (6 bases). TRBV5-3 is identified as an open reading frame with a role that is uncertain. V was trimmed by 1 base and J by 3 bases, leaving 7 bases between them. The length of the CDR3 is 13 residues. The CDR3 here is CARSLPGDTEAFF. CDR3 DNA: TGTGCCAGAAGCTTGCCAGGGGACACTGAAGCTTTCTTT.

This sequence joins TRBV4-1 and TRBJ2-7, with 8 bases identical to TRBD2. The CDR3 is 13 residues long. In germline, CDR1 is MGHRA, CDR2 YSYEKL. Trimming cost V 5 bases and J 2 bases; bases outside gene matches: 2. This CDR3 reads CASSRTSPYEQYF. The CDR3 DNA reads TGCGCCAGCAGCAGGACTAGCCCCTACGAGCAGTACTTC.

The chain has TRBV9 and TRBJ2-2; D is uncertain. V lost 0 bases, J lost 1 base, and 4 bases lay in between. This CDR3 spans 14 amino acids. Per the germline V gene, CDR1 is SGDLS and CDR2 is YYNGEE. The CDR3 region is CASSVGGNTGELFF. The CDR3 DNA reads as TGTGCCAGCAGCGTAGGCGGGAACACCGGGGAGCTGTTTTTT. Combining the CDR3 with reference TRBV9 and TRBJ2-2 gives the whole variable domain DSGVTQTPKHLITATGQRVTLRCSPRSGDLSVYWYQQSLDQGLQFLIQYYNGEERAKGNILERFSAQQFPDLHSELNLSSLELGDSALYFCASSVGGNTGELFFGEGSRLTVL.

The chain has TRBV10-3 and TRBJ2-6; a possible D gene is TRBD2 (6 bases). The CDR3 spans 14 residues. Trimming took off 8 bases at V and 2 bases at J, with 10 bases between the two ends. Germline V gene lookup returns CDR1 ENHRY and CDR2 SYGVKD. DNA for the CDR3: TGTGCCATCTACCCGGGGGCTGGGGCCAACGTCCTGACTTTC. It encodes CAIYPGAGANVLTF.

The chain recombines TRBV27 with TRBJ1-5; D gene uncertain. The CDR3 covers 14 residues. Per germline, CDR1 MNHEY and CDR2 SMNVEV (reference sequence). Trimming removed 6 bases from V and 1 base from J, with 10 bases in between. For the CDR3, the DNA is TGTGCCAGCAGGCACGGCGGGAGCAATCAGCCCCAGCATTTT. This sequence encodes CASRHGGSNQPQHF.

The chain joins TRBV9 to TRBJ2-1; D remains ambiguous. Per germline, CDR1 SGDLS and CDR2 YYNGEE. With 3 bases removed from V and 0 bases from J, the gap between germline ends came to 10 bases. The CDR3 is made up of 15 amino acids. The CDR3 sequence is CASSADTSSYNEQFF. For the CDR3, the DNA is TGTGCCAGCAGCGCCGACACGAGCTCCTACAATGAGCAGTTCTTC.

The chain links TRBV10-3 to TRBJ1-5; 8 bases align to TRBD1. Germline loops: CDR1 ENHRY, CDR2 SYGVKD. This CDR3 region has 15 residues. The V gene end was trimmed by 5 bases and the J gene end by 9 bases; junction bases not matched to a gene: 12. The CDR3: CAISKGGQGMGPQHF. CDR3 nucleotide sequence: TGTGCCATCAGTAAAGGAGGACAGGGAATGGGGCCCCAGCATTTT.

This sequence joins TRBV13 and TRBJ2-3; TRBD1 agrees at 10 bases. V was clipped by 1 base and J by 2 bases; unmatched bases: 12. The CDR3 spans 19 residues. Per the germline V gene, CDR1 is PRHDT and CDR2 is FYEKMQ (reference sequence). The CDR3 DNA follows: TGTGCCAGCAGCTTAGATTGGTTGGGACAGGGGATCGACACAGATACGCAGTATTTT. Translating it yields CASSLDWLGQGIDTDTQYF. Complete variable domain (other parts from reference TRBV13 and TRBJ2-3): AAGVIQSPRHLIKEKRETATLKCYPIPRHDTVYWYQQGPGQDPQFLISFYEKMQSDKGSIPDRFSAQQFSDYHSELNMSSLELGDSALYFCASSLDWLGQGIDTDTQYFGPGTRLTVL.

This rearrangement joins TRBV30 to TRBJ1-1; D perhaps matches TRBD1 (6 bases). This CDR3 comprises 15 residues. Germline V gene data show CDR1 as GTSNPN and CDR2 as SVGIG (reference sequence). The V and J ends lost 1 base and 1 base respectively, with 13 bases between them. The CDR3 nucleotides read TGTGCCTGGAGTGACAGGGCGGTTGGGAACACTGAAGCTTTCTTT. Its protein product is CAWSDRAVGNTEAFF.

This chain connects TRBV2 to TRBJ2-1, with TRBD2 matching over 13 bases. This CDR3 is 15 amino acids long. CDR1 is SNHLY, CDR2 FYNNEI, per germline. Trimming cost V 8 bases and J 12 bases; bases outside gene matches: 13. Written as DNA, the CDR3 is TGTGCCAGCGGACTGACCGGGACTAGCGGGACCCCGCAGTTCTTC. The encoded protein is CASGLTGTSGTPQFF.

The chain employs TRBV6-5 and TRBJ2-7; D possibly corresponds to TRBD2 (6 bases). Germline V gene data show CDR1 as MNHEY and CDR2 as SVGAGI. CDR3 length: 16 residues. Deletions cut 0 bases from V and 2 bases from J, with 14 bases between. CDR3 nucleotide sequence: TGTGCCAGCAGTTACTCGCCCCTAGCGAGTCCCTACGAGCAGTACTTC. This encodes CASSYSPLASPYEQYF.

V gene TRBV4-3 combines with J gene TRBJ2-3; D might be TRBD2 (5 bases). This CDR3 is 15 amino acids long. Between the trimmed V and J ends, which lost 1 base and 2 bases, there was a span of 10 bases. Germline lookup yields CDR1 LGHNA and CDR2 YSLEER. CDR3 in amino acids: CASSQGGSHTDTQYF. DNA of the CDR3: TGCGCCAGCAGCCAAGGAGGGAGTCACACAGATACGCAGTATTTT.

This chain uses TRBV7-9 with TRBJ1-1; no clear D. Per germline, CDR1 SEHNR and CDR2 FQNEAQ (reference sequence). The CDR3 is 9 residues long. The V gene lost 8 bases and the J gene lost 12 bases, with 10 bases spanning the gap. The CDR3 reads CASHSTPFF. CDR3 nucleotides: TGTGCCAGCCATTCGACTCCTTTCTTT.

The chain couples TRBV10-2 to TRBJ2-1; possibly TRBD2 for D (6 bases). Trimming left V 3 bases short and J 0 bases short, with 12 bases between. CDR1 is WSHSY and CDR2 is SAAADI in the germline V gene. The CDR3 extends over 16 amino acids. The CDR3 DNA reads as TGCGCCAGCAGTGACCCTAGCGAATTCTCCTACAATGAGCAGTTCTTC. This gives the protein CASSDPSEFSYNEQFF.

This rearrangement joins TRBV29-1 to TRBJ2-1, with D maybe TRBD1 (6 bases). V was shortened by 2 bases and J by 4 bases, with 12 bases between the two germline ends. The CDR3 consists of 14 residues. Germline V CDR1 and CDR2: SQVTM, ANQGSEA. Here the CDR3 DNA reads TGCAGCGTTGAAAGGGGACAAGGTTACAATGAGCAGTTCTTC. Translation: CSVERGQGYNEQFF.

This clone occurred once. This chain's CDR3 is CANPTGGSLSFF. The CDR3 DNA sequence: TGTGCCAACCCAACAGGGGGAAGTCTTTCTTTCTTT. The genes are TRBV27 and TRBJ1-1; 8 bases align to TRBD1. Germline V CDR1 and CDR2: MNHEY, SMNVEV (reference sequence). Unmatched junction bases numbered 13, after V lost 10 bases and J lost 12 bases. This CDR3 is built from 12 residues.

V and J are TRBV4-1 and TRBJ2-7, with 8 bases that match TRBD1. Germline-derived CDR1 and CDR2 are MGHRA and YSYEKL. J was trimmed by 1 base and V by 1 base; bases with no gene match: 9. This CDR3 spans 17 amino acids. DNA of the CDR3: TGCGCCAGCAGCCAAGCTGGCCGTGGACAGGGATCCTACGAGCAGTACTTC. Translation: CASSQAGRGQGSYEQYF.

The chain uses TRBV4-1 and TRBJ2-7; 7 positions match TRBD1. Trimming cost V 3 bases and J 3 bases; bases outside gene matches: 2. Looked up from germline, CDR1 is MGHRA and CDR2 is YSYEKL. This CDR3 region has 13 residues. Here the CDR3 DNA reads TGCGCCAGCAGCCAGCGGACAGGCTACGAGCAGTACTTC. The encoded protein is CASSQRTGYEQYF.

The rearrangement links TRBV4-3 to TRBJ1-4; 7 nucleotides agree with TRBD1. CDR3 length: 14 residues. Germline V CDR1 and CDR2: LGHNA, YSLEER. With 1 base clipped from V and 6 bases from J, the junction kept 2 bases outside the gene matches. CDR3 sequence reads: CASSQGQGYEKLFF. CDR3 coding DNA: TGCGCCAGCAGCCAAGGACAGGGATATGAAAAACTGTTTTTT.